Following are 2 T cell receptor beta chains from one sample sequenced in a study of OX40 agonist ivuxolimab in advanced cancers. Sequencing was performed with immunoSEQ multiplex PCR; in TCRdb, only in-frame clones are kept and a portion is missing. Here the sample spans some 70,000 clones, around 90% being singletons. Sequenced material: CD4+ or CD8+ T cells sorted from blood, taken in a trial of the OX40 agonist ivuxolimab. Receptor source: an adult with an advanced solid tumor such as melanoma, head and neck, liver or kidney cancer.

This chain uses TRBV4-1 with TRBJ2-2; no reliable D call. V gave up 1 base and J gave up 5 bases, with 8 bases separating them. Germline V gene sequence: CDR1 MGHRA, CDR2 YSYEKL. CDR3 length: 14 residues. DNA of the CDR3: TGCGCCAGCAGCCAAGCTATCGGAACCGGGGAGCTGTTTTTT. Residues: CASSQAIGTGELFF.

The CDR3 DNA reads as TGTGCCAGCAGCTGGGGGGGCCCTTCGGATACGCAGTATTTT. The encoded protein is CASSWGGPSDTQYF. The chain couples TRBV25-1 to TRBJ2-3; perhaps TRBD2 as D (7 bases). Deletions cut 6 bases from V and 6 bases from J, with 16 bases between. This CDR3 spans 14 amino acids. Per the germline V gene, CDR1 is MGHDK and CDR2 is SYGVNS.